The 25 T cell receptor beta chains given below trace back to one sample, sequenced in a study of early T cells in non-severe SARS-CoV-2 infection. TCRdb passed the 5' RACE reads through MiXCR, listing each CDR3 protein once. The top ten clones hold 17% of a sample with 50,000 to 70,000 distinct CDR3 sequences, about 8.9% of them seen once. Source material: whole blood. The receptors stem from an adult who was a healthcare worker with PCR-confirmed SARS-CoV-2 infection or an uninfected control (not recorded which).

This clonotype was seen many times. One end of the junction fails to match germline, which may point to a read error. The V call is TRBV12-3 or TRBV12-4, the J call TRBJ1-1; D ambiguous. This CDR3 spans 13 amino acids. CDR3 nucleotides: TGTGCCAGCAGCTTAGCGGAGAACACTGAAGCTTTCTTT. Translating it yields CASSLAENTEAFF.

In this sample, this clonotype is medium-sized. The rearrangement links TRBV7-2 to TRBJ2-2; D call uncertain. There are 12 residues in the CDR3. The germline V gene encodes CDR1 SGHTA and CDR2 FQGNSA. V was trimmed by 2 bases and J by 7 bases, leaving 5 bases between them. The CDR3 DNA follows: TGTGCCAGCAGCTTAAGGAACGGGGAGCTGTTTTTT. It translates to CASSLRNGELFF.

V and J are TRBV28 and TRBJ2-2; D is possibly TRBD2 (7 bases). The V gene lost 4 bases and the J gene lost 2 bases, with 17 bases spanning the gap. This CDR3 spans 17 amino acids. The V gene's germline CDR1 is MDHEN and CDR2 SYDVKM. The CDR3: CASSSPRGGSNTGELFF. The CDR3 nucleotides read TGTGCCAGCAGTTCTCCCAGGGGAGGGTCCAACACCGGGGAGCTGTTTTTT.

The gene calls are TRBV7-2 and TRBJ2-7; 9 positions agree with TRBD1. Germline V gives CDR1 SGHTA, CDR2 FQGNSA. The CDR3 length is 14 residues. The junction had 5 bases not matched to a gene; V was cut back by 6 bases and J by 2 bases. CDR3 nucleotides: TGTGCCAGCAGTGGGACAGGGAAGACCTACGAGCAGTACTTC. Its protein is CASSGTGKTYEQYF.

The chain carries TRBV29-1 and TRBJ2-2; TRBD2 matches at 15 bases. Losses at the gene ends were 3 bases for V and 6 bases for J; bases not matched to a gene: 5. CDR1 SQVTM and CDR2 ANQGSEA come from the germline V gene. The CDR3 consists of 16 residues. For the CDR3, the DNA is TGCAGCGTTGAGGGACTAGCGGGAGGTCCGGCCGGGGAGCTGTTTTTT. It is translated as CSVEGLAGGPAGELFF.

In this sample, this clonotype turned up many times. The chain uses TRBV7-9 and TRBJ2-1; 11 bases agree with TRBD2. The CDR3 spans 16 residues. The V gene end was trimmed by 4 bases and the J gene end by 6 bases; junction bases not matched to a gene: 8. In germline, CDR1 is SEHNR, CDR2 FQNEAQ (reference sequence). DNA for the CDR3: TGTGCCAGCAGCTCGATACTAGCGGGAGCGTTCAATGAGCAGTTCTTC. Translating gives CASSSILAGAFNEQFF.

This clonotype showed up many times. The chain couples TRBV30 to TRBJ1-5; a weak D match, TRBD1 (5 bases). V lost 1 base and J lost 4, with 8 bases in between. CDR3 length: 13 amino acids. Per germline, CDR1 GTSNPN and CDR2 SVGIG (reference sequence). CDR3 region: CAWSEGVNQPQHF. The CDR3 nucleotides are TGTGCCTGGAGTGAAGGGGTTAATCAGCCCCAGCATTTT.

The chain is built from TRBV7-2 and TRBJ1-2; D unresolved. CDR3 length: 13 residues. Germline V CDR1 and CDR2: SGHTA, FQGNSA. The V end was cut by 1 base, the J end by 7 bases, with 10 bases between. CDR3 coding DNA: TGTGCCAGCAGCTTAGTTCAGCTTATTGGCTACACCTTC. Translated, it gives CASSLVQLIGYTF.

A few counts support this clonotype. The chain employs TRBV4-2 and TRBJ2-3, with 10 bases matching TRBD2. The CDR3 consists of 17 residues. With V trimmed by 0 bases and J by 5 bases, 8 bases remained unmatched. Germline V gene data show CDR1 as LGHNA and CDR2 as YNFKEQ. The chain's CDR3 is CASSQETLAGVGDTQYF. In nucleotides, the CDR3 is TGTGCCAGCAGCCAAGAAACCCTAGCGGGAGTTGGAGATACGCAGTATTTT.

The chain recombines TRBV3-1 with TRBJ2-5; no reliable D call. The CDR3 runs 13 residues. From germline, CDR1 is LGHDT and CDR2 YNNKEL (reference sequence). Deletions cut 2 bases from V and 5 bases from J, with 9 bases between. CDR3 region: CASSQSLPETQYF. Written as DNA, the CDR3 is TGTGCCAGCAGCCAATCCCTCCCGGAGACCCAGTACTTC.

Only a few counts were recorded for this clonotype. The chain links TRBV4-3 to TRBJ1-2, with 8 bases aligning to TRBD1. The germline CDR1 and CDR2 sequences are LGHNA and YSLEER. V was pared by 5 bases and J by 4 bases, with 9 bases of the junction left unmatched. The CDR3 runs 15 residues. CDR3 in amino acids: CASSSQGGSGYGYTF. The CDR3 DNA is TGCGCCAGCAGCTCACAGGGGGGGTCTGGCTATGGCTACACCTTC.

The table lists this clonotype with a few counts. V and J are TRBV30 and TRBJ2-2; 9 positions agree with TRBD1. The CDR3 covers 16 residues. The V gene end was trimmed by 0 bases and the J gene end by 7 bases; junction bases not matched to a gene: 9. In germline, CDR1 is GTSNPN, CDR2 SVGIG (reference sequence). The CDR3 reads CAWSVGQTGGFGELFF. CDR3 nucleotides: TGTGCCTGGAGTGTAGGGCAAACAGGGGGCTTCGGGGAGCTGTTTTTT.

A word on this clonotype: One end of the junction does not line up with germline, which may come from a read error. This chain joins TRBV12-3 or TRBV12-4 and TRBJ1-4; no reliable D call. This CDR3 is built from 17 residues. The CDR3 sequence is CASSWVPGGSTDEKLFF. The CDR3 bases are TGTGCCAGCAGTTGGGTCCCGGGAGGATCAACTGATGAAAAACTGTTTTTT.

This clonotype was observed many times. This chain links TRBV5-1 with TRBJ1-4; D gene uncertain. V shed 0 bases and J shed 8 bases, with 8 bases lying between them. The CDR3 spans 13 residues. Germline-derived CDR1 and CDR2 are SGHRS and YFSETQ. The CDR3 nucleotides read TGCGCCAGCAGCTTGGAAGAGAACGAAAAACTGTTTTTT. It yields the protein CASSLEENEKLFF.

The table lists this clonotype with a few counts. A read error may account for a junction end that differs from germline. The chain combines TRBV29-1 with TRBJ1-5, with a possible D match to TRBD1 (5 bases). Germline-derived CDR1 and CDR2 are SQVTM and ANQGSEA. This CDR3 is 11 amino acids long. CDR3 region: CSAGQGGLLYF. CDR3 nucleotides: TGCAGCGCTGGGCAGGGAGGCCTCTTGTATTTT.

The chain has TRBV27 and TRBJ2-1; the D is unclear. The germline gives CDR1 MNHEY, CDR2 SMNVEV (reference sequence). This CDR3 comprises 18 residues. Trimming took 0 bases from V and 0 from J, leaving 15 bases between them. CDR3 in DNA: TGTGCCAGCAGTTTATCGAGACCCAGTACAGACTCCTACAATGAGCAGTTCTTC. Protein sequence: CASSLSRPSTDSYNEQFF.

This clonotype showed up many times. This chain joins TRBV7-2 and TRBJ2-1; D may be TRBD2 (5 bases). The germline CDR1 and CDR2 sequences are SGHTA and FQGNSA. Trimming removed 2 bases at V and 0 bases at J, with 8 bases between. This CDR3 comprises 15 residues. The CDR3 nucleotides are TGTGCCAGCAGCTTATGGCGGGTCTCCTACAATGAGCAGTTCTTC. Translation: CASSLWRVSYNEQFF.

V gene TRBV25-1 combines with J gene TRBJ2-1; maybe TRBD1 (6 bases). The CDR3 is made up of 14 amino acids. Trimming pared 8 bases from V and 5 bases from J, leaving 16 bases between. The germline gives CDR1 MGHDK, CDR2 SYGVNS. The CDR3 here is CASGLTGNNNEQFF. CDR3 coding DNA: TGTGCCAGCGGCCTAACAGGGAATAACAATGAGCAGTTCTTC.

V usage is TRBV11-2 and J usage is TRBJ1-4, with 8 bases fitting TRBD1. Germline loops: CDR1 SGHAT, CDR2 FQNNGV. This CDR3 comprises 15 residues. V gave up 5 bases and J gave up 8 bases; unmatched junction bases: 10. The chain's CDR3 is CASSMWTGTLEKLFF. As DNA, the CDR3 is TGTGCCAGCAGCATGTGGACAGGGACCCTGGAAAAACTGTTTTTT. Using reference TRBV11-2 and TRBJ1-4 for the parts outside the CDR3, the full variable domain is EAGVAQSPRYKIIEKRQSVAFWCNPISGHATLYWYQQILGQGPKLLIQFQNNGVVDDSQLPKDRFSAERLKGVDSTLKIQPAKLEDSAVYLCASSMWTGTLEKLFFGSGTQLSVL.

The table lists this clonotype with a few counts. The chain joins TRBV7-2 to TRBJ2-7; 7 bases agree with TRBD1. CDR3 length equals 14 residues. CDR1 SGHTA and CDR2 FQGNSA come from the germline V gene. The V gene end was trimmed by 5 bases and the J gene end by 3 bases; junction bases not matched to a gene: 7. CDR3 DNA sequence: TGTGCCAGCAGCCCGACAGGGAATATCTACGAGCAGTACTTC. It codes for CASSPTGNIYEQYF.

The V gene is TRBV3-1, the J gene TRBJ2-1, with D perhaps matching TRBD2 (6 bases). V dropped 0 bases and J dropped 12 bases, with 12 bases sitting between them. CDR1 and CDR2 (germline): LGHDT, YNNKEL (reference sequence). The CDR3 totals 13 residues. The CDR3 spells CASSQDLGTRQFF. CDR3 nucleotide sequence: TGTGCCAGCAGCCAAGATTTGGGGACTCGGCAGTTCTTC.

This clonotype showed up just a few times. V is TRBV6-1 and J is TRBJ2-3; possible D gene TRBD1, 6 bases. CDR3 size: 12 residues. Looked up from germline, CDR1 is MNHNS and CDR2 is SASEGT. V was clipped by 6 bases and J by 4 bases, with 8 bases between them. CDR3 nucleotide sequence: TGTGCCAGCAGGGGGGCATCAGATACGCAGTATTTT. It translates to CASRGASDTQYF.

The table lists this clonotype with a few counts. The junction differs from germline at one of its ends, possibly a read error. The chain joins TRBV7-7 to TRBJ1-1, with 9 bases aligning to TRBD1. This CDR3 region has 15 residues. CDR1 SSHAT and CDR2 FNYEAQ come from the germline V gene (reference sequence). The DNA for the CDR3 is TGTGCTAGCAGCACCACCTGGGGGGACAGGGCTGAAGCTTTCTTT. This translates into CASSTTWGDRAEAFF.

This clonotype was seen at least ten times. The chain joins TRBV18 to TRBJ2-7, with 9 nucleotides matching TRBD1. Per the germline V gene, CDR1 is KGHSH and CDR2 is LQKENI. The V segment lost 3 bases and the J segment 3 bases; nucleotides outside the gene matches: 6. The CDR3 is 15 amino acids. CDR3 nucleotide sequence: TGTGCCAGCTCACCGGGACAGGGTAAGGGCTACGAGCAGTACTTC. This encodes CASSPGQGKGYEQYF.

This clonotype showed up just a few times. V and J are TRBV24-1 and TRBJ2-1; 7 bases agree with TRBD1. V gave up 2 bases and J gave up 6 bases; unmatched junction bases: 9. The CDR3 has 16 amino acids. CDR1 KGHDR and CDR2 SFDVKD come from the germline V gene. CDR3 amino acids: CATSDSQGVRSNEQFF. The CDR3 region has the DNA TGTGCCACCAGTGATTCGCAGGGGGTCAGGAGCAATGAGCAGTTCTTC.